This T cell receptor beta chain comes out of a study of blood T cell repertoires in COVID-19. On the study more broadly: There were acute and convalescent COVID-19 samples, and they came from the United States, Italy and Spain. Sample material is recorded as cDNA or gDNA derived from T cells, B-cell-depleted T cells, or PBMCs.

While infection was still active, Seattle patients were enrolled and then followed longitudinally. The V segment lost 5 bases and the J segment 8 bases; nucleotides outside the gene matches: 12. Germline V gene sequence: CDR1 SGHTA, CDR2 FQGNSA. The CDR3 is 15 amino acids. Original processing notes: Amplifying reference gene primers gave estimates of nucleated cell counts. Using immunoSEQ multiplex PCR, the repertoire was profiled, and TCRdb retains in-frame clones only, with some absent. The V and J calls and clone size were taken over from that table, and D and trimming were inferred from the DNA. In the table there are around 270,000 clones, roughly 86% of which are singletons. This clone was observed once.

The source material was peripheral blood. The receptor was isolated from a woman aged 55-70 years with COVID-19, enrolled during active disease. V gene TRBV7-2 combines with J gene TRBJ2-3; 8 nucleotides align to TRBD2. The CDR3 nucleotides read TGTGCCAGCAGCCCGGGGGGGAGCCTTTTGGGTACGCAGTATTTT. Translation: CASSPGGSLLGTQYF.